Sequencing of this T cell receptor (beta chain) was carried out in a study of blood T cell repertoires in COVID-19. Overall study context: Sample material is recorded as cDNA or gDNA derived from T cells, B-cell-depleted T cells, or PBMCs.

Individuals aged roughly 18 to 95 years were recruited from about two dozen US areas. Per the original methods: Reference gene primers were amplified, and this amplification served to estimate nucleated cell counts. The repertoire was sequenced with immunoSEQ multiplex PCR; TCRdb's copy has only in-frame clones and lacks some. From that table come the V and J calls and clone size; the DNA was used to work out D and trimming. The table lists 450,000 or so clones, roughly 91% of them singletons. Unmatched junction bases numbered 11, after V lost 6 bases and J lost 4 bases. Germline V gene lookup returns CDR1 MNHEY and CDR2 SVGAGI. This CDR3 has 15 amino acids.

The rearrangement joins TRBV6-5 to TRBJ1-1; 7 nucleotides line up with TRBD1. The sample was PBMCs or T cells enriched from blood (not recorded which). The TCR sequence derives from a man aged 18 to 35 who had recovered from COVID-19. The CDR3 bases are TGTGCCAGCAGCAGTGGACAGGTTTTGATCACTGAAGCTTTCTTT. Translating it yields CASSSGQVLITEAFF.